This T cell receptor beta chain originates from a study of PD-L1 blockade in urothelial cancer. On the study more broadly: A median blood sample held approximately 140,000 T cells and 80,000 or so unique TCRs.

Assay used: immunoSEQ multiplex PCR; TCRdb lists only in-frame clones, some missing. The table lists some 120,000 clones, approximately 90% of them singletons. V shed 8 bases and J shed 5 bases, with 22 bases lying between them. From germline, CDR1 is MNHEY and CDR2 SVGAGI. This CDR3 has 15 residues. This clone was found once. The time point is: peripheral blood 6 weeks after treatment start. The source of this sequence is a man aged 60 to 69 with urothelial cancer. This specimen was PBMCs, taken around atezolizumab (anti-PD-L1) treatment. This chain connects TRBV6-5 to TRBJ2-7; TRBD1 might be the D (6 bases). The CDR3 DNA reads as TGTGCCAGCGGGCTGACGCTGCAGGGGATCCACGAGCAGTACTTC. Translation: CASGLTLQGIHEQYF.